The 8 T cell receptor beta chains given below trace back to one sample, sequenced in a study of T cells in Graves' hyperthyroidism and ophthalmopathy. From RNA transcripts, TCR beta CDR3 regions were amplified. First-round RT-PCR with HTBI primers amplified the TCR CDR3 region. TCRdb recomputed calls from the multiplex PCR reads with MiXCR, one row per CDR3 protein. The data contain approximately 600,000 distinct CDR3 sequences, around 16% of them singletons. Input material: blood. All receptors come from a woman aged 30 to 39 with Graves' hyperthyroidism.

This clonotype occurred many times. The CDR3, as DNA: TGCGCCAGCAGCTTGGATAGTATTAGCACAGATACGCAGTATTTT. Amino acid sequence: CASSLDSISTDTQYF. V is TRBV5-1 and J is TRBJ2-3; D is undetermined. V was shortened by 0 bases and J by 0 bases, with 8 bases between the two germline ends. Germline V gene data show CDR1 as SGHRS and CDR2 as YFSETQ. There are 15 residues in the CDR3.

A few counts support this clonotype. The V and J genes are TRBV28 and TRBJ1-4; TRBD1 matches 7 bases. The germline V gene has CDR1 MDHEN and CDR2 SYDVKM. The CDR3 has 14 residues. Trimming removed 6 bases from V and 4 bases from J; junction bases left unmatched: 5. The CDR3 spells CASSSDRLNEKLFF. The CDR3 DNA follows: TGTGCCAGCAGCTCGGACAGGCTTAATGAAAAACTGTTTTTT. Using reference TRBV28 and TRBJ1-4 for the parts outside the CDR3, the full variable domain is DVKVTQSSRYLVKRTGEKVFLECVQDMDHENMFWYRQDPGLGLRLIYFSYDVKMKEKGDIPEGYSVSREKKERFSLILESASTNQTSMYLCASSSDRLNEKLFFGSGTQLSVL.

In its sample, this clonotype was seen many times. This chain links TRBV27 with TRBJ1-4; 7 nucleotides align to TRBD1. The CDR3 has 14 amino acids. In germline, CDR1 is MNHEY, CDR2 SMNVEV (reference sequence). V was clipped by 6 bases and J by 8 bases; unmatched bases: 9. The DNA of the CDR3 is TGTGCCAGCAGATCAGGGGGTCTGAGAGAAAAACTGTTTTTT. This translates into CASRSGGLREKLFF.

This rearrangement joins TRBV12-3 or TRBV12-4 to TRBJ1-5; the D gene is possibly TRBD1 (6 bases). The V end lost 4 bases, the J end lost 5 bases, and 18 bases lay between the germline ends. There are 16 residues in the CDR3. CDR3 sequence: CASSYWGKQGYQPQHF. In DNA, the CDR3 is TGTGCCAGCAGTTATTGGGGTAAACAGGGTTATCAGCCCCAGCATTTT.

The chain has TRBV19 and TRBJ2-3; possibly TRBD1 for D (6 bases). There are 15 residues in the CDR3. From germline, CDR1 is LNHDA and CDR2 SQIVND (reference sequence). Trimming removed 4 bases at V and 4 bases at J, with 15 bases between. CDR3 sequence reads: CASSRDTAAADTQYF. DNA of the CDR3: TGTGCCAGTAGTAGGGACACGGCGGCGGCAGATACGCAGTATTTT.

The sample holds many counts of this clonotype. The chain couples TRBV11-2 to TRBJ2-1; 11 nucleotides agree with TRBD2. The CDR3 covers 18 residues. Trimming removed 1 base from V and 7 bases from J; junction bases left unmatched: 12. Germline CDR1 is SGHAT and CDR2 is FQNNGV. The CDR3 region is CASSLVPLPGLADNEQFF. The CDR3 DNA is TGTGCCAGCAGCTTAGTTCCCTTACCGGGACTAGCGGATAATGAGCAGTTCTTC. The entire variable domain, with the rest obtained from reference TRBV11-2 and TRBJ2-1, is as follows: EAGVAQSPRYKIIEKRQSVAFWCNPISGHATLYWYQQILGQGPKLLIQFQNNGVVDDSQLPKDRFSAERLKGVDSTLKIQPAKLEDSAVYLCASSLVPLPGLADNEQFFGPGTRLTVL.

This clonotype was detected only a few times. The chain is built from TRBV11-3 and TRBJ1-3, with D unresolved. The ends were cut back, 2 bases at V and 0 bases at J, with 5 bases in the middle. The CDR3 length is 14 residues. The germline gives CDR1 SGHNT, CDR2 YENEEA. CDR3 DNA sequence: TGTGCCAGCAGCTTAAAGAACTCTGGAAACACCATATATTTT. Translating it yields CASSLKNSGNTIYF. Combining the CDR3 with reference TRBV11-3 and TRBJ1-3 gives the whole variable domain EAGVVQSPRYKIIEKKQPVAFWCNPISGHNTLYWYLQNLGQGPELLIRYENEEAVDDSQLPKDRFSAERLKGVDSTLKIQPAELGDSAVYLCASSLKNSGNTIYFGEGSWLTVV.

The rearrangement uses TRBV5-4 and TRBJ1-2; TRBD1 matches at 7 bases. J was trimmed by 8 bases and V by 0 bases; bases with no gene match: 7. CDR3 length: 14 amino acids. The germline V gene has CDR1 SGHNT and CDR2 YYREEE (reference sequence). The CDR3, as DNA: TGTGCCAGCAGCTTGGCCAATGCGGGACAGGGCTACACCTTC. Encoded protein: CASSLANAGQGYTF.